This section outlines one TCR beta chain sequence together with its context. Its antigen remains unknown. These data are taken from a study of shared clonotypes between healthy human individuals. Across the whole study: CD8 memory received one plate per donor, CD8 naive two, CD4 memory three and CD4 naive three. General study findings and limits: Limitation of the genetic and exposure-history diversity represented came from the few donors.

Trimming cost V 0 bases and J 1 base, with 9 bases left between them. Germline CDR1 MNHEY, CDR2 SMNVEV (reference sequence). The CDR3 sequence is 15 residues long. At the deep level, the assay was run. Original methodology: Junction-only sequences without quality scores came from ImmunoSEQ, so filtering differed. Produced via immunoSEQ multiplex PCR; TCRdb's table is partial and in-frame only. V, J and clone size reflect that table, while D and trimming were determined from the DNA. The sample shows about 1.1 million clones, 78% of them seen only once. Sequenced input: memory CD4+ T cells from PBMCs. Regarding subset: CD45RA-negative fraction. The gene calls are TRBV27 and TRBJ1-1, with a tentative D call TRBD1 (6 bases). This receptor was taken from a man aged 18-30 years in good health. Some clones in this sample may be carry-over from other donors' samples. CDR3 residues: CASSLSQGRNTEAFF. The CDR3 coding sequence is TGTGCCAGCAGTTTATCGCAGGGGAGGAACACTGAAGCTTTCTTT.